These 14 T cell receptor beta chains came from one sample sequenced in a study of OX40 agonist ivuxolimab in advanced cancers. Assay: immunoSEQ multiplex PCR; the TCRdb copy retains only in-frame clones and omits some. The table has around 99,000 clones, roughly 90% seen once. Sample: CD4+ or CD8+ T cells sorted from blood, taken in a trial of the OX40 agonist ivuxolimab. The receptors were sampled from an adult with an advanced solid tumor such as melanoma, head and neck, liver or kidney cancer.

The rearrangement links TRBV7-8 to TRBJ1-1, with 7 bases that match TRBD1. Germline loops: CDR1 SGHVS, CDR2 FQNEAQ. The CDR3 contains 13 residues. With V trimmed by 7 bases and J by 4 bases, 6 bases remained unmatched. In DNA, the CDR3 is TGTGCCAGCAAGACAGGGCAGACCACTGAAGCTTTCTTT. Translating it yields CASKTGQTTEAFF. Supplemented by reference TRBV7-8 and TRBJ1-1, the full variable domain reads GAGVSQSPRYKVAKRGQDVALRCDPISGHVSLFWYQQALGQGPEFLTYFQNEAQLDKSGLPSDRFFAERPEGSVSTLKIQRTQQEDSAVYLCASKTGQTTEAFFGQGTRLTVV.

This chain connects TRBV10-3 to TRBJ2-5; D is unclear. CDR3 length equals 13 residues. Germline CDR1 reads ENHRY; CDR2 reads SYGVKD. Trimming took 4 bases from V and 7 from J, leaving 13 bases between them. The CDR3 DNA is TGTGCCATCAGTGCTGCCGCCTTGGGGACCCAGTACTTC. Residues: CAISAAALGTQYF.

The chain carries TRBV5-1 and TRBJ2-1, with TRBD1 matching over 7 bases. Germline V gene sequence: CDR1 SGHRS, CDR2 YFSETQ. The CDR3 runs 15 residues. V lost 2 bases to trimming and J lost 2 bases; unmatched junction nucleotides: 4. The DNA of the CDR3 is TGCGCCAGCAGCTTCTTGACAGGGACCTACAATGAGCAGTTCTTC. It codes for CASSFLTGTYNEQFF.

The chain recombines TRBV5-6 with TRBJ2-5, with D possibly matching TRBD2 (6 bases). V was pared by 6 bases and J by 4 bases, with 16 bases between. The CDR3 is 14 residues long. The germline V gene encodes CDR1 SGHDT and CDR2 YYEEEE. The CDR3: CASTIPRGGETQYF. CDR3 nucleotides: TGTGCCAGCACCATCCCCCGGGGAGGAGAGACCCAGTACTTC.

This chain uses TRBV7-3 with TRBJ2-3; D is undetermined. From germline, CDR1 is SGHTA and CDR2 FQGTGA. V lost 4 bases and J 1 base, leaving 12 bases between the germline ends. This CDR3 is 15 amino acids long. DNA for the CDR3: TGTGCCAGCAGCTCTTCTTCCTACGGCACAGATACGCAGTATTTT. Protein sequence: CASSSSSYGTDTQYF.

The genes are TRBV7-9 and TRBJ2-1; 9 bases fit TRBD2. There are 15 residues in the CDR3. Germline V gives CDR1 SEHNR, CDR2 FQNEAQ (reference sequence). V trimming: 1 base; J trimming: 7 bases; junction bases outside the gene matches: 5. For the CDR3, the DNA is TGTGCCAGCAGCTTAGGCTCGGGACTAGCAAATGAGCAGTTCTTC. This codes for CASSLGSGLANEQFF.

The J gene is TRBJ1-1, the V gene TRBV5-1; no reliable D call. CDR3 length: 14 amino acids. With 1 base removed from V and 1 base from J, the gap between germline ends came to 8 bases. Germline values: CDR1 SGHRS, CDR2 YFSETQ. In DNA form, the CDR3 reads TGCGCCAGCAGCTTGACAGTTGGGAACACTGAAGCTTTCTTT. Amino acid sequence: CASSLTVGNTEAFF.

This chain links TRBV28 with TRBJ2-1; 16 bases are a match to TRBD2. V dropped 6 bases and J dropped 13; count of bases not matched to a gene: 9. Germline loops: CDR1 MDHEN, CDR2 SYDVKM. The CDR3 has 15 residues. CDR3 coding DNA: TGTGCCAGCAGCCCCACCGGGACTAGCGGGAGGGGACAGTTCTTC. Translated, it gives CASSPTGTSGRGQFF. The full variable domain, in which reference TRBV28 and TRBJ2-1 provide the parts outside the CDR3, is DVKVTQSSRYLVKRTGEKVFLECVQDMDHENMFWYRQDPGLGLRLIYFSYDVKMKEKGDIPEGYSVSREKKERFSLILESASTNQTSMYLCASSPTGTSGRGQFFGPGTRLTVL.

This chain joins TRBV29-1 and TRBJ2-7; D may match TRBD1 or TRBD2 (5 bases each). The V and J ends lost 6 bases and 0 bases respectively, with 9 bases between them. Germline V CDR1 and CDR2: SQVTM, ANQGSEA. This CDR3 contains 12 residues. The CDR3 DNA reads as TGCAGCGTCACCGGGACCTCCTACGAGCAGTACTTC. This codes for CSVTGTSYEQYF.

The chain links TRBV6-6 to TRBJ2-1, with 12 bases aligning to TRBD2. Looked up from germline, CDR1 is MNHNY and CDR2 is SVGAGI (reference sequence). There are 15 residues in the CDR3. J lost 5 bases, V lost 6 bases, and 5 bases had no gene match. The chain's CDR3 is CASSLTSGSDNEQFF. CDR3 DNA: TGTGCCAGCAGCCTGACTAGCGGGAGTGACAATGAGCAGTTCTTC.

This chain links TRBV7-2 with TRBJ1-5, with a possible D match to TRBD1 (5 bases). The CDR3 loop spans 15 amino acids. The germline V gene has CDR1 SGHTA and CDR2 FQGNSA. The V end lost 0 bases, the J end lost 1 base, and 7 bases lay between the germline ends. In nucleotides, the CDR3 is TGTGCCAGCAGCTTAGCCAGGGTCAGCAATCAGCCCCAGCATTTT. It specifies CASSLARVSNQPQHF. The variable domain in full, completed from reference TRBV7-2 and TRBJ1-5, reads GAGVSQSPSNKVTEKGKDVELRCDPISGHTALYWYRQSLGQGLEFLIYFQGNSAPDKSGLPSDRFSAERTGGSVSTLTIQRTQQEDSAVYLCASSLARVSNQPQHFGDGTRLSIL.

The chain couples TRBV27 to TRBJ1-2; D possibly corresponds to TRBD1 (5 bases). Germline V gene sequence: CDR1 MNHEY, CDR2 SMNVEV (reference sequence). The CDR3 totals 14 residues. Trimming took off 5 bases at V and 0 bases at J, with 10 bases between the two ends. The CDR3 loop is CASSEWGANYGYTF. CDR3 bases: TGTGCCAGCAGTGAATGGGGGGCTAACTATGGCTACACCTTC.

The V gene is TRBV7-6, the J gene TRBJ2-5; perhaps TRBD2 as D (5 bases). V was shortened by 5 bases and J by 7 bases, with 20 bases between the two germline ends. Germline CDR1 SGHVS, CDR2 FNYEAQ. The CDR3 covers 15 residues. DNA of the CDR3: TGTGCCAGCAGCCCGAGTTCGCAGGAGGTGCGGACCCAGTACTTC. Amino acids: CASSPSSQEVRTQYF.

This clone was seen a few times. The genes are TRBV29-1 and TRBJ2-7, with D uncertain. CDR3 length: 15 amino acids. V was shortened by 4 bases and J by 2 bases, with 18 bases between the two germline ends. Germline V gene data show CDR1 as SQVTM and CDR2 as ANQGSEA. CDR3 loop: CSVGHTPAFPYEQYF. CDR3 coding DNA: TGCAGCGTTGGACATACCCCTGCCTTTCCCTACGAGCAGTACTTC.